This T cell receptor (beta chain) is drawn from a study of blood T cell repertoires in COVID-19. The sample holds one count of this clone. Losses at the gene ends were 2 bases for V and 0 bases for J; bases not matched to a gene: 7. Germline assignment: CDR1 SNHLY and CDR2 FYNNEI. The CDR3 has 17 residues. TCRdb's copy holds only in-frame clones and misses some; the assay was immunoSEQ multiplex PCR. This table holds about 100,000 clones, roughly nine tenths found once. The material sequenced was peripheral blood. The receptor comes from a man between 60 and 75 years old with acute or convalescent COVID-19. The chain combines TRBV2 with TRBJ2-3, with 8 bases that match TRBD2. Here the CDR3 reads CASSETRAGVSTDTQYF. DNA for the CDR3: TGTGCCAGCAGTGAAACTAGAGCGGGAGTGAGCACAGATACGCAGTATTTT.